The next 15 T cell receptor beta chains were all read from a single sample in a study of post-analysis software for immune sequencing data. General study results and limits: Included in a set of five TRBV segments more frequent in patients than controls were TRBV5-6, TRBV5-1 and TRBV20-1.

cDNA libraries of TCR beta carried unique molecular identifiers. Each CDR3 protein is one row after TCRdb ran MiXCR on the PCR reads. The sample contains about 810,000 distinct CDR3 sequences, roughly 58% of which appear only once. These receptors have no known antigen. Source material: blood. All receptors come from a girl between 10 and 17 years old with multiple sclerosis.

There are a few counts of this clonotype. V gene TRBV6-1 combines with J gene TRBJ2-6, with D possibly TRBD1 on 5 matching bases. The CDR3 spans 20 residues. Between the trimmed V and J ends, which lost 2 bases and 0 bases, there was a span of 20 bases. Germline CDR1 reads MNHNS; CDR2 reads SASEGT. This CDR3 reads CASSEFGTAGIVSGANVLTF. DNA for the CDR3: TGTGCCAGCAGTGAATTTGGAACGGCAGGGATCGTCTCTGGGGCCAACGTCCTGACTTTC.

The chain joins TRBV28 to TRBJ1-5; D not resolved. V lost 6 bases and J lost 7, with 16 bases in between. Germline V CDR1 and CDR2: MDHEN, SYDVKM. The CDR3 extends over 14 amino acids. The CDR3 DNA reads as TGTGCCAGCAGATTAAACGGTATTGTACAGCCCCAGCATTTT. As protein: CASRLNGIVQPQHF.

This clonotype was picked up many times. Germline is not matched at one junction end, which may reflect a read error. The V gene is TRBV7-9, the J gene TRBJ2-5; the match to TRBD2 covers 10 bases. Germline CDR1 reads SEHNR; CDR2 reads FQNEAQ (reference sequence). The length of the CDR3 is 16 residues. CDR3 loop: CASSLAGLASQETQYF. CDR3 coding DNA: TGTGCCAGCAGTTTAGCGGGACTAGCGAGCCAAGAGACCCAGTACTTC.

This chain connects TRBV3-1 to TRBJ1-4; D uncertain. V lost 4 bases and J 0 bases, leaving 9 bases between the germline ends. Germline V lookup: CDR1 LGHDT, CDR2 YNNKEL (reference sequence). The CDR3 has 15 residues. CDR3 DNA sequence: TGTGCCAGCAGCCGGCGGGCAGCAACTAATGAAAAACTGTTTTTT. Protein: CASSRRAATNEKLFF.

V and J are TRBV7-2 and TRBJ2-4, with D unresolved. With the DNA end fitting TRBJ2-5 better, the J assignment may be wrong. The germline CDR1 and CDR2 sequences are SGHTA and FQGNSA. The CDR3 has 16 amino acids. The CDR3: CASSLLPRGPQETQYF. CDR3 DNA: TGTGCCAGCAGCTTATTGCCGCGCGGTCCTCAAGAGACCCAGTACTTC.

The V call is TRBV7-2, the J call TRBJ2-3, with D possibly matching TRBD2 (6 bases). The CDR3 has 14 residues. Germline CDR1 and CDR2: SGHTA and FQGNSA. Trimming stripped 10 bases from V and 3 bases from J, with 17 bases between. The DNA of the CDR3 is TGTGCCATCCTACTAGCAATGAGAACAGATACGCAGTATTTT. Translating it yields CAILLAMRTDTQYF. Based on the CDR3 plus reference TRBV7-2 and TRBJ2-3, the full variable domain is GAGVSQSPSNKVTEKGKDVELRCDPISGHTALYWYRQSLGQGLEFLIYFQGNSAPDKSGLPSDRFSAERTGGSVSTLTIQRTQQEDSAVYLCAILLAMRTDTQYFGPGTRLTVL.

This rearrangement joins TRBV2 to TRBJ1-5; tentatively, D is TRBD1 (5 bases). Trimming left V 6 bases short and J 1 base short, with 10 bases between. The CDR3 runs 14 residues. Germline CDR1 and CDR2: SNHLY and FYNNEI. The DNA of the CDR3 is TGTGCCAGCAGCGGAGACAGAAGCAATCAGCCCCAGCATTTT. This sequence encodes CASSGDRSNQPQHF.

V is TRBV5-1 and J is TRBJ2-2; D possibly uses TRBD1 or TRBD2 (5 bases each). The CDR3 is 16 residues long. Germline V lookup: CDR1 SGHRS, CDR2 YFSETQ. The V gene lost 1 base and the J gene lost 1 base, with 11 bases spanning the gap. The CDR3 reads CASSLTGTGNTGELFF. The CDR3, as DNA: TGCGCCAGCAGCTTGACCGGGACGGGGAACACCGGGGAGCTGTTTTTT.

This clonotype has a handful of counts. In DNA, the CDR3 is TGTGCCAGCAGTTACGACAGGAGCAATCAGCCCCAGCATTTT. Its translation is CASSYDRSNQPQHF. This chain joins TRBV2 and TRBJ1-5, with D tentatively TRBD1 (6 bases). The CDR3 contains 14 residues. Trimming left V 5 bases short and J 1 base short, with 9 bases between. The germline V gene has CDR1 SNHLY and CDR2 FYNNEI.

In DNA, the CDR3 is TGCAGCGGGGGACAAACTGAAGCTTTCTTT. Translating it yields CSGGQTEAFF. The chain has TRBV29-1 and TRBJ1-1; D is possibly TRBD1 (6 bases). Germline CDR1 is SQVTM and CDR2 is ANQGSEA. This CDR3 region has 10 residues. The V end lost 7 bases, the J end lost 5 bases, and 8 bases lay between the germline ends.

V usage is TRBV5-1 and J usage is TRBJ1-2, with D perhaps matching TRBD1 (5 bases). CDR3 length equals 12 residues. The V end lost 4 bases, the J end lost 8 bases, and 12 bases lay between the germline ends. Germline CDR1 SGHRS, CDR2 YFSETQ. Here the CDR3 reads CASSPGVRGYTF. Here the CDR3 DNA reads TGCGCCAGCAGCCCGGGGGTCAGAGGCTACACCTTC.

This clonotype has more than one count but fewer than ten. The chain uses TRBV5-1 and TRBJ2-5, with a weak D call TRBD1 (5 bases). The germline V gene has CDR1 SGHRS and CDR2 YFSETQ. Trimming pared 2 bases from V and 6 bases from J, leaving 11 bases between. The CDR3 is 13 amino acids. In nucleotides, the CDR3 is TGCGCCAGCAGCTTCCCAGGGCAGCAGACCCAGTACTTC. Translating it yields CASSFPGQQTQYF.

The chain is built from TRBV12-3 or TRBV12-4 and TRBJ2-1, with 11 positions matching TRBD2. CDR3 length equals 16 residues. Trimming cost V 3 bases and J 2 bases; bases outside gene matches: 3. The CDR3 DNA follows: TGTGCCAGCAGTTTTGATAGCGGGGGGGCCTACAATGAGCAGTTCTTC. Translated, it gives CASSFDSGGAYNEQFF.

The J gene is TRBJ1-4, the V gene TRBV5-1, with D perhaps matching TRBD1 (6 bases). The CDR3 runs 19 residues. The V end was cut by 7 bases, the J end by 5 bases, with 30 bases between. Germline CDR1 SGHRS, CDR2 YFSETQ. Here the CDR3 reads CASGLVPTGNRDPNEKLFF. CDR3 bases: TGCGCCAGCGGCCTGGTCCCCACCGGCAACAGGGACCCCAATGAAAAACTGTTTTTT.

This clonotype was counted a few times. V gene TRBV7-8 combines with J gene TRBJ2-3, with 9 bases that match TRBD2. The CDR3 runs to 16 residues. In germline, CDR1 is SGHVS, CDR2 FQNEAQ. The junction had 3 bases not matched to a gene; V was cut back by 2 bases and J by 0 bases. The chain's CDR3 is CASSLPAGGSTDTQYF. The CDR3 region has the DNA TGTGCCAGCAGCTTACCAGCGGGGGGCAGCACAGATACGCAGTATTTT.